The rows below give T cell receptor beta chains drawn from one sample of a study of blood T cells in healthy people across ages. TCRdb re-called the 5' RACE reads with MiXCR, one entry per CDR3 protein. The sample includes around 1.7 million distinct CDR3 sequences, 28% of them seen just once. Material for sequencing was blood. These receptors were obtained from a woman between 25 and 40 years old in good health. Each CDR3 is given with its conserved first and last residue. Fields, in order: clone size, V gene, D gene, J gene, CDR3 DNA, CDR3 protein. The D gene is left open where the match is weak. Clone size is stated in some rows and not others, as once, few, many or a class when expanded.

abundance: many; v_gene: TRBV4-3; d_gene: TRBD1; j_gene: TRBJ2-5; CDR3nt: TGCGCCAGCAGCCAAGGGACAGGGGATGAAGGGGAGACCCAGTACTTC; CDR3aa: CASSQGTGDEGETQYF
abundance: few; v_gene: TRBV6-1; d_gene: NA; j_gene: TRBJ2-7; CDR3nt: TGTGCCAGCAGGAACCCTGTAGGATACGAGCAGTACTTC; CDR3aa: CASRNPVGYEQYF
abundance: many; v_gene: TRBV28; d_gene: TRBD1; j_gene: TRBJ2-7; CDR3nt: TGTGCCAGCAGCCGCTGGACAGGGGCCTCCTACGAGCAGTACTTC; CDR3aa: CASSRWTGASYEQYF
abundance: NA; v_gene: TRBV7-6; d_gene: TRBD2; j_gene: TRBJ2-3; CDR3nt: TGTGCCAGCAGCCCAGGGGTAGCGGGAACGCCGCGGCTCACAGATACGCAGTATTTT; CDR3aa: CASSPGVAGTPRLTDTQYF
abundance: NA; v_gene: TRBV3-1; d_gene: TRBD2; j_gene: TRBJ2-1; CDR3nt: TGTGCCTGCAGCCCCAGCGGGATATACAATGAGCAGTTCTTC; CDR3aa: CACSPSGIYNEQFF
abundance: few; v_gene: TRBV2; d_gene: TRBD2; j_gene: TRBJ2-7; CDR3nt: TGTGCCAGCAGGGGGGCTAGCGGGGGCATCGGCAAGTCCTACGAGCAGTACTTC; CDR3aa: CASRGASGGIGKSYEQYF
abundance: many; v_gene: TRBV7-2; d_gene: NA; j_gene: TRBJ2-7; CDR3nt: TGTGCCAGCAGCCCCAGCTCGGCGGGACGTTCTTACGAGCAGTACTTC; CDR3aa: CASSPSSAGRSYEQYF
abundance: NA; v_gene: TRBV7-2; d_gene: NA; j_gene: TRBJ1-2; CDR3nt: TGTGCCAGCAGCTTAGCGTGGGGAATGTATGGCTACACCTTC; CDR3aa: CASSLAWGMYGYTF
abundance: NA; v_gene: TRBV9; d_gene: TRBD2; j_gene: TRBJ2-1; CDR3nt: TGTGCCAGCAACTCGGCGGGGGGCGCCTACAATGAGCAGTTCTTC; CDR3aa: CASNSAGGAYNEQFF
abundance: many; v_gene: TRBV20-1; d_gene: NA; j_gene: TRBJ2-1; CDR3nt: TGCAGTGCTCCCGGGCCAACAGGCAGGGAGCAGTTCTTC; CDR3aa: CSAPGPTGREQFF
abundance: NA; v_gene: TRBV7-3; d_gene: NA; j_gene: TRBJ2-2; CDR3nt: TGTGTCAGCAGCCCCCAGGACCTGGCCGGGGAGCTGTTTTTT; CDR3aa: CVSSPQDLAGELFF
abundance: NA; v_gene: TRBV27; d_gene: NA; j_gene: TRBJ2-3; CDR3nt: TGTGCCAGCGGAGACAGAGGAGATACGCAGTATTTT; CDR3aa: CASGDRGDTQYF
abundance: NA; v_gene: TRBV4-3; d_gene: NA; j_gene: TRBJ1-5; CDR3nt: TGCGCCAGCAGCCAAGATGTAAGGCTCGGGCAGCCCCAGCATTTT; CDR3aa: CASSQDVRLGQPQHF
abundance: NA; v_gene: TRBV24-1; d_gene: TRBD1; j_gene: TRBJ1-1; CDR3nt: TGTGCCACCAGTGCTGGACAGGGGTCTGAAGCTTTCTTT; CDR3aa: CATSAGQGSEAFF
abundance: NA; v_gene: TRBV5-5; d_gene: NA; j_gene: TRBJ1-5; CDR3nt: TGTGCCAGCGGGCTCAGCGCCGGAGGGCAGCCCCAGCATTTT; CDR3aa: CASGLSAGGQPQHF
abundance: NA; v_gene: TRBV7-8; d_gene: NA; j_gene: TRBJ2-4; CDR3nt: TGTGCCAGCAGCGTGACAGTAACCAATGAGCAGTACTTC; CDR3aa: CASSVTVTNEQYF
abundance: few; v_gene: TRBV4-3; d_gene: NA; j_gene: TRBJ2-6; CDR3nt: TGCGCCAGCAGCCAAGGACTGGGGACCAACGTCCTGACTTTC; CDR3aa: CASSQGLGTNVLTF
abundance: NA; v_gene: TRBV6-6; d_gene: NA; j_gene: TRBJ1-2; CDR3nt: TGTGCCAGCAGTACCGGGGTCAGTAACTATGGCTACACCTTC; CDR3aa: CASSTGVSNYGYTF
abundance: few; v_gene: TRBV29-1; d_gene: NA; j_gene: TRBJ1-1; CDR3nt: TGCAGCGTGGGGGGCCTAGAAGCTTTCTTT; CDR3aa: CSVGGLEAFF
abundance: few; v_gene: TRBV20-1; d_gene: NA; j_gene: TRBJ2-5; CDR3nt: TGCAGTGCAGCGCGGTCTGTGGGTCAAGAGACCCAGTACTTC; CDR3aa: CSAARSVGQETQYF
abundance: NA; v_gene: TRBV24-1; d_gene: TRBD2; j_gene: TRBJ2-1; CDR3nt: TGTGCCACCAGTGACCCCAGGACTAGCGGGAGCTTCGATGAGCAGTTCTTC; CDR3aa: CATSDPRTSGSFDEQFF
abundance: many; v_gene: TRBV10-3; d_gene: TRBD2; j_gene: TRBJ2-7; CDR3nt: TGTGCCATCAGAGAAGCGGGGGAGAACGAGCAGTACTTC; CDR3aa: CAIREAGENEQYF
abundance: few; v_gene: TRBV4-1; d_gene: TRBD2; j_gene: TRBJ2-5; CDR3nt: TGCGCCAGCAGTCCCGGGGGGGGGTCAACTAGCGGGGGAGAGACCCAGTACTTC; CDR3aa: CASSPGGGSTSGGETQYF
abundance: few; v_gene: TRBV29-1; d_gene: TRBD2; j_gene: TRBJ2-3; CDR3nt: TGCAGCGGGGACGGACTAGCGGCGAATACAGATACGCAGTATTTT; CDR3aa: CSGDGLAANTDTQYF
abundance: NA; v_gene: TRBV5-1; d_gene: NA; j_gene: TRBJ2-5; CDR3nt: TGCGCCAGCTCTAAAGGACTGGTCCCCGAGACCCAGTACTTC; CDR3aa: CASSKGLVPETQYF
abundance: NA; v_gene: TRBV2; d_gene: NA; j_gene: TRBJ1-5; CDR3nt: TGTGCCAGCAGTGAAGAAGGAAGCAATCAGCCCCAGCATTTT; CDR3aa: CASSEEGSNQPQHF
abundance: many; v_gene: TRBV7-2; d_gene: TRBD2; j_gene: TRBJ2-1; CDR3nt: TGTGCCAGCAGTTTTAGCGGGGGGGCAGGGAATGAGCAGTTCTTC; CDR3aa: CASSFSGGAGNEQFF
abundance: NA; v_gene: TRBV27; d_gene: TRBD1; j_gene: TRBJ1-2; CDR3nt: TGTGCCAGCAGTTTTTTGGGACAGGGTCCCTACACCTTC; CDR3aa: CASSFLGQGPYTF
abundance: NA; v_gene: TRBV7-7; d_gene: TRBD2; j_gene: TRBJ2-5; CDR3nt: TGTGCCAGCAGCTCAGACTTGGGACTAGCGGGGCTCGAGGAGACCCAGTACTTC; CDR3aa: CASSSDLGLAGLEETQYF
abundance: NA; v_gene: TRBV27; d_gene: TRBD1; j_gene: TRBJ2-7; CDR3nt: TGTGCCAGCAGTTCCGGGACAGGGGTTAGCGAGCAGTACTTC; CDR3aa: CASSSGTGVSEQYF
abundance: few; v_gene: TRBV18; d_gene: TRBD1; j_gene: TRBJ2-7; CDR3nt: TGTGCCAGCTCACTCAGGCCGGGACAGGGGAACCACGAGCAGTACTTC; CDR3aa: CASSLRPGQGNHEQYF
abundance: NA; v_gene: TRBV14; d_gene: TRBD1; j_gene: TRBJ1-6; CDR3nt: TGTGCCACCAGGAAGGGGGCAGATAATTCACCCCTCCACTTT; CDR3aa: CATRKGADNSPLHF
abundance: NA; v_gene: TRBV6-2/TRBV6-3; d_gene: NA; j_gene: TRBJ1-1; CDR3nt: TGTGCCAGCAGTTACGGTAGTGGGCGTGAAGCTTTCTTT; CDR3aa: CASSYGSGREAFF
abundance: many; v_gene: TRBV6-2/TRBV6-3; d_gene: TRBD2; j_gene: TRBJ2-7; CDR3nt: TGTGCCAGCAGTTACCGGACTAGCGGCCTAAGCTCCTACGAGCAGTACTTC; CDR3aa: CASSYRTSGLSSYEQYF
abundance: many; v_gene: TRBV12-3/TRBV12-4; d_gene: TRBD1; j_gene: TRBJ2-7; CDR3nt: TGTGCCAGCGCCTTTTGGGACAGGACCTACGAGCAGTACTTC; CDR3aa: CASAFWDRTYEQYF
abundance: NA; v_gene: TRBV20-1; d_gene: NA; j_gene: TRBJ2-7; CDR3nt: TGCGGTGCTAGAGAACCGACTCTTTCCTACGAGCAGTACTTC; CDR3aa: CGAREPTLSYEQYF
abundance: many; v_gene: TRBV7-2; d_gene: NA; j_gene: TRBJ2-7; CDR3nt: TGTGCCACCTCAGTGGAGGCCTCCTACGAGCAGTACTTC; CDR3aa: CATSVEASYEQYF
abundance: NA; v_gene: TRBV5-1; d_gene: NA; j_gene: TRBJ2-1; CDR3nt: TGCGCCACCAGCCCCAACGTGGACAATGAGCAGTTCTTC; CDR3aa: CATSPNVDNEQFF
abundance: few; v_gene: TRBV3-1; d_gene: NA; j_gene: TRBJ2-7; CDR3nt: TGTGCCAGCAGCCAATACAATAGGAACTACGAGCAGTACTTC; CDR3aa: CASSQYNRNYEQYF
abundance: few; v_gene: TRBV12-3/TRBV12-4; d_gene: TRBD2; j_gene: TRBJ2-3; CDR3nt: TGTGCCGGGGAGCGGGAGGGGGAAGATACGCAGTATTTT; CDR3aa: CAGEREGEDTQYF
abundance: few; v_gene: TRBV29-1; d_gene: TRBD2; j_gene: TRBJ2-2; CDR3nt: TGCAGCGTGCGACTAGCGGGATTCACCGGGGAGCTGTTTTTT; CDR3aa: CSVRLAGFTGELFF
abundance: NA; v_gene: TRBV7-9; d_gene: TRBD1; j_gene: TRBJ1-2; CDR3nt: TGTGCCAGCAGTGGACAGGGCGCCTACACCTTC; CDR3aa: CASSGQGAYTF
abundance: many; v_gene: TRBV15; d_gene: NA; j_gene: TRBJ2-7; CDR3nt: TGTGCCACCAGCAGAGCAAGAAGCTCCTACGAGCAGTACTTC; CDR3aa: CATSRARSSYEQYF
abundance: few; v_gene: TRBV6-1; d_gene: NA; j_gene: TRBJ2-3; CDR3nt: TGTGCCAGCAGTGAATTTTTTAGTGTGAGCACAGATACGCAGTATTTT; CDR3aa: CASSEFFSVSTDTQYF
abundance: few; v_gene: TRBV29-1; d_gene: NA; j_gene: TRBJ2-7; CDR3nt: TGCAGCGTTGCTGTTCAGGGTACGAACGAGCAGTACTTC; CDR3aa: CSVAVQGTNEQYF
abundance: few; v_gene: TRBV5-1; d_gene: NA; j_gene: TRBJ2-3; CDR3nt: TGCGCCAGCAGCTTGGCCGCTAGAGCGGATACGCAGTATTTT; CDR3aa: CASSLAARADTQYF
abundance: NA; v_gene: TRBV2; d_gene: TRBD1; j_gene: TRBJ1-2; CDR3nt: TGTGCCAGCGCTCCATCGGCGACAGGGAACTATGGCTACACCTTC; CDR3aa: CASAPSATGNYGYTF
abundance: few; v_gene: TRBV2; d_gene: NA; j_gene: TRBJ1-2; CDR3nt: TGTGCCAGCAGTGAAGCGCGTGGCTACACCTTC; CDR3aa: CASSEARGYTF
abundance: NA; v_gene: TRBV5-1; d_gene: NA; j_gene: TRBJ1-1; CDR3nt: TGCGCCAGCAGCTTTGGGCGACTCGGACGGATTGAAGCTTTCTTT; CDR3aa: CASSFGRLGRIEAFF
abundance: NA; v_gene: TRBV27; d_gene: NA; j_gene: TRBJ2-1; CDR3nt: TGTGCCAGCAGTTTAGGGCTAGCGTTACTCAATGAGCAGTTCTTC; CDR3aa: CASSLGLALLNEQFF
abundance: NA; v_gene: TRBV5-1; d_gene: TRBD2; j_gene: TRBJ2-1; CDR3nt: TGCGCCAGCAGCCTGGGGACTAGCGGGGTCCAGTTCTTC; CDR3aa: CASSLGTSGVQFF
abundance: NA; v_gene: TRBV20-1; d_gene: TRBD2; j_gene: TRBJ2-3; CDR3nt: TGCAGTGCTATATCCGCGGCTAGCGGAGACACAGATACGCAGTATTTT; CDR3aa: CSAISAASGDTDTQYF